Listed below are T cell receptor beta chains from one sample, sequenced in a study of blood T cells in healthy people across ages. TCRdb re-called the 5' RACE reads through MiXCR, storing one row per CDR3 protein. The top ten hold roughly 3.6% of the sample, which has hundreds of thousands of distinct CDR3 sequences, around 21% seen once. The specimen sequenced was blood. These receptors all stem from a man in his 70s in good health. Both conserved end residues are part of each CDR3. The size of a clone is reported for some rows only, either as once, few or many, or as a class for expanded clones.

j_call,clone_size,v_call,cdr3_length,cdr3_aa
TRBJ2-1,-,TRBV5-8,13,CASPSQGYNEQFF
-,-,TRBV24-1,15,CATSDDRDRRNEQYF
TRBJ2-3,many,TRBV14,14,CASSLAGAADTQYF
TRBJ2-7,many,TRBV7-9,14,CASSPRDYSYEQYF
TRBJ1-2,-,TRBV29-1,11,CSVDGLDGYTF
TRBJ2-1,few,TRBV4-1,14,CASSQEDRYNEQLF
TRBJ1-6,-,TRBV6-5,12,CASRRADSPLHF
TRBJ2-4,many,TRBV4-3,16,CASSQDYKGVKNIQYF
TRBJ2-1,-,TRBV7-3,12,CASSKNPHEQFF
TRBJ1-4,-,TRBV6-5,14,CASRRDSFNEKLFF
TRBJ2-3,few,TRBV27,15,CASSSQGIRTDTQYF
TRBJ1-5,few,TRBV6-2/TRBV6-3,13,CASQKFGNQPQHF
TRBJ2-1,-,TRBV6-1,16,CASSEDVGRAYNEQFF
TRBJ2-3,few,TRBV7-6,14,CASSLEAYTDTQYF
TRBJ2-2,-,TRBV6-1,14,CASTLGTNTGELFF
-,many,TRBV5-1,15,CASSLGLAGVDEQFF
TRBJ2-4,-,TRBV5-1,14,CASSSSGTKNIQYF
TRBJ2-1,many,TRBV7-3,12,CASSLSGGEQFF
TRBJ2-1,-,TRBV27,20,CASSLRWKGAGSGSYNEQFF
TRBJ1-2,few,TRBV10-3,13,CATAVRGRDGYTF
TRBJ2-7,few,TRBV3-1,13,CASSQEGRAEQYF
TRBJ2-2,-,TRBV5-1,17,CASSLAARALNTGELFF
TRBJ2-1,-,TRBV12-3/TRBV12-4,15,CASSLVRELVHEQFF
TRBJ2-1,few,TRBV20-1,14,CSAREAATYNEQFF
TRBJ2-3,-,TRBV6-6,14,CASRDAGTTDTQYF
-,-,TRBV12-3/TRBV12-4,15,CASSPYSGIGGEQFF
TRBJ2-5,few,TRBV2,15,CASSETGARQETQYF
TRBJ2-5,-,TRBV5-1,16,CASSSLGTSGQGTRYF
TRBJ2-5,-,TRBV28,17,CASSLFLLAGVKETQYF
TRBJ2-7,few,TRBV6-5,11,CASRRQYEQYF
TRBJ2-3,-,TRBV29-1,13,CSADAAYTDTQYF
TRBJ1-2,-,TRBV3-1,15,CASSQDMIQGYGYTF
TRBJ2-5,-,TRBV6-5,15,CASSYSSGPQETQYF
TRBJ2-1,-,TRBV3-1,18,CASSQRTSGTLGDNEQFF
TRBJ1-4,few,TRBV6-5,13,CASRAGGGEKLFF
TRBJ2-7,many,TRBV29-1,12,CSVTGTSSEQYF
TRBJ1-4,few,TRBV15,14,CATRPAGVNEKLFF
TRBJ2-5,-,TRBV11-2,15,CASSSLAGIQETQYF
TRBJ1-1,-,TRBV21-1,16,CASSKVGLGLNTEAFF
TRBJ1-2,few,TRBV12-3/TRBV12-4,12,CASSPSNYGYTF
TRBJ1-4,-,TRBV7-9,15,CASSSPGGGLEKLFF
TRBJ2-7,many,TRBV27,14,CASSRTGSPYEQYF
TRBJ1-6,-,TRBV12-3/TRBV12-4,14,CASSLAGGGSPLHF
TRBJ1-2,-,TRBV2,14,CATARDKTNYGYTF
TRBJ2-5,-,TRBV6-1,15,CASRGRGLARETQYF
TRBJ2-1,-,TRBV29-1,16,CSAILGLADFYNEQFF
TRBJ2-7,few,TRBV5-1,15,CASSLTAGTGIEQYF
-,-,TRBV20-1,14,CSARLAGGYYEQYF
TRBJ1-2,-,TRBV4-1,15,CASSQAPGQGYGYTF
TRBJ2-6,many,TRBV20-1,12,CSAAGGANVLTF